The 6 T cell receptor beta chains presented below share a single source sample, sequenced in a study of shared clonotypes between healthy human individuals. Sequenced by immunoSEQ multiplex PCR; TCRdb stores in-frame clones only, minus some. The sample has fewer than 600,000 clones; around 77% are singletons. Sample: PBMCs. The receptors originated from a woman between 40 and 55 years old in good health. Some clones in this sample may be carry-over from other donors' samples.

The chain joins TRBV19 to TRBJ2-2, with TRBD2 identical over 9 bases. The germline V gene encodes CDR1 LNHDA and CDR2 SQIVND (reference sequence). V was clipped by 8 bases and J by 4 bases; unmatched bases: 5. This CDR3 spans 14 amino acids. The CDR3 DNA is TGTGCCAGTTGCGGGAGGGCCTTCACCGGGGAGCTGTTTTTT. Its translation is CASCGRAFTGELFF.

Concerning this clone itself: Other DNA sequences in this specimen translate into the identical CDR3. The gene calls are TRBV2 and TRBJ2-1; possible D gene TRBD1, 5 bases. The germline V gene has CDR1 SNHLY and CDR2 FYNNEI. The V and J ends lost 2 bases and 7 bases respectively, with 9 bases between them. CDR3 length: 13 amino acids. The CDR3 loop is CASSEQGGNEQFF. CDR3 in DNA: TGTGCCAGCAGTGAACAGGGCGGAAATGAGCAGTTCTTC.

This chain links TRBV7-9 with TRBJ2-1, with D perhaps being TRBD1 or TRBD2 (5 bases each). The CDR3 runs to 16 residues. Trimming stripped 0 bases from V and 5 bases from J, with 14 bases between. Germline V lookup: CDR1 SEHNR, CDR2 FQNEAQ (reference sequence). The CDR3 region is CASSLALGGVNNEQFF. DNA for the CDR3: TGTGCCAGCAGCTTAGCGCTTGGGGGAGTGAACAATGAGCAGTTCTTC.

As to this clone: This sequence is one base from a far larger clone and is likely a read error. Distinct nucleotide sequences in the sample also encode this CDR3. This rearrangement joins TRBV28 to TRBJ1-5, with D possibly matching TRBD1 (6 bases). Germline values: CDR1 MDHEN, CDR2 SYDVKM. This CDR3 contains 14 residues. The CDR3 protein is CASLLRGRDQPQHF. The CDR3 coding sequence is TGTGCCAGCCTCCTCCGGGGGCGGGATCAGCCCCAGCACTTT.

At least ten counts were recorded for this clone. V usage is TRBV5-4 and J usage is TRBJ2-1; TRBD2 matches at 7 bases. The CDR3 is made up of 14 amino acids. After removal of 4 bases from V and 5 bases from J, the junction contained 6 bases not matched to a gene. Germline CDR1 and CDR2: SGHNT and YYREEE (reference sequence). In DNA, the CDR3 is TGTGCCAGCAGCCCGGGAGGCCCCCACAATGAGCAGTTCTTC. It codes for CASSPGGPHNEQFF.

This clone was detected only once. J is TRBJ1-2 and V is TRBV6-6; D gene uncertain. CDR3 length: 12 amino acids. V lost 0 bases, J lost 6 bases, and 5 bases lay in between. Germline CDR1 MNHNY, CDR2 SVGAGI (reference sequence). The CDR3 DNA is TGTGCCAGCAGTTACTCGGGAGATGGCTACACCTTC. Translating it yields CASSYSGDGYTF.